These T cell receptor beta chains were read from a single sample in a study of T-cell reconstitution after alpha-beta-depleted transplantation in children. TCRdb re-called the PCR reads with MiXCR, one entry per CDR3 protein. This table holds approximately 82,000 distinct CDR3 sequences, around 15% found once. Sequencing used PBMCs, mostly from graft donor cells, obtained 180 days after TCRalphabeta/CD19-depleted stem cell transplant. These receptors were collected from a male patient between 2 and 10 years old who had a stem cell transplant for acute lymphoblastic leukemia, so the T cells may come from the graft donor. Both conserved end residues are part of each CDR3. Each record gives: J gene, V gene, D gene, clone size, CDR3 protein, CDR3 DNA. The D gene is left open where the match is weak. Size tells how often a clone was seen (once, few, many) or the class of an expanded clone, and some rows leave it out.

TRBJ2-3 TRBV20-1 NA few CSARGLGATDTQYF TGCAGTGCTAGAGGATTGGGGGCCACAGATACGCAGTATTTT
TRBJ1-5 TRBV7-2 TRBD1 NA CASSPGTVNNQPQHF TGTGCCAGCAGCCCAGGGACAGTGAACAATCAGCCCCAGCATTTT
TRBJ2-1 TRBV10-3 TRBD2 NA CAIGGRTNNEQFF TGTGCCATCGGCGGGAGGACGAACAATGAGCAGTTCTTC
TRBJ2-5 TRBV29-1 TRBD2 few CSGERGVEETQYF TGCAGCGGGGAGCGGGGGGTCGAAGAGACCCAGTACTTC
TRBJ2-1 TRBV4-2 TRBD2 many CASSVAGGPYNEQFF TGTGCCAGCAGCGTAGCGGGGGGGCCGTACAATGAGCAGTTCTTC
TRBJ1-5 TRBV27 NA NA CASSPGGNQPQHF TGTGCCAGCAGTCCAGGTGGCAATCAGCCCCAGCATTTT
TRBJ2-3 TRBV5-1 TRBD1 few CASSLGDRGPDTQYF TGCGCCAGCAGCCTGGGGGACAGGGGGCCAGATACGCAGTATTTT
TRBJ2-3 TRBV5-4 NA few CASSQETRNSMDTQYF TGTGCCAGCAGCCAAGAAACTAGAAATTCGATGGATACGCAGTATTTT
TRBJ2-7 TRBV20-1 NA medium-sized CSARDLGSSYAYEQYF TGCAGTGCTAGAGACCTCGGGAGCAGTTATGCCTACGAGCAGTACTTC
TRBJ2-4 TRBV6-1 NA NA CASSASPVLDIQYF TGTGCCAGCAGTGCGTCTCCCGTTTTGGACATTCAGTACTTC
TRBJ1-5 TRBV21-1 NA NA CASSNGGQGKIKGNQPQHF TGTGCCAGCAGCAATGGTGGCCAGGGGAAGATTAAGGGCAATCAGCCCCAGCATTTT
TRBJ2-5 TRBV10-3 TRBD2 many CAISPSGQETQYF TGTGCCATCTCCCCTAGCGGCCAAGAGACCCAGTACTTC
TRBJ2-1 TRBV7-2 NA many CASSPVYNEQFF TGTGCCAGCAGCCCCGTCTACAATGAGCAGTTCTTC
TRBJ1-2 TRBV9 NA NA CASGPPGDF TGTGCCAGCGGCCCCCCGGGAGACTTC